This entry concerns a single TCR beta chain. Germline V gives CDR1 SGHRS, CDR2 YFSETQ. The CDR3 is made up of 15 amino acids. V was trimmed by 0 bases and J by 2 bases, leaving 11 bases between them. This specimen belongs to a study of identical twins. TCRdb re-called the 5' RACE reads with MiXCR, one entry per CDR3 protein. The sample holds hundreds of thousands of distinct CDR3 sequences, roughly 20% seen once. These data also featured in a second study, about T cells expressing NK-cell markers. That paper states: Out of eight donors sequenced, seven tested HCMV-seropositive and the remaining one seronegative. Dominant NKG2C+ clonotypes were found to form about 1.0-7.0% of CD8+ T cells in several donors.

This clonotype was sampled from a woman aged 18-29 years in good health. The V gene is TRBV5-1, the J gene TRBJ2-5; D perhaps matches TRBD2 (5 bases). Sequences were obtained from PBMCs. Written as DNA, the CDR3 is TGCGCCAGCAGCTTGGCTGCCGGGGTGCAAGAGACCCAGTACTTC. The encoded protein is CASSLAAGVQETQYF. Filled out from reference TRBV5-1 and TRBJ2-5, the complete variable domain reads KAGVTQTPRYLIKTRGQQVTLSCSPISGHRSVSWYQQTPGQGLQFLFEYFSETQRNKGNFPGRFSGRQFSNSRSEMNVSTLELGDSALYLCASSLAAGVQETQYFGPGTRLLVL.